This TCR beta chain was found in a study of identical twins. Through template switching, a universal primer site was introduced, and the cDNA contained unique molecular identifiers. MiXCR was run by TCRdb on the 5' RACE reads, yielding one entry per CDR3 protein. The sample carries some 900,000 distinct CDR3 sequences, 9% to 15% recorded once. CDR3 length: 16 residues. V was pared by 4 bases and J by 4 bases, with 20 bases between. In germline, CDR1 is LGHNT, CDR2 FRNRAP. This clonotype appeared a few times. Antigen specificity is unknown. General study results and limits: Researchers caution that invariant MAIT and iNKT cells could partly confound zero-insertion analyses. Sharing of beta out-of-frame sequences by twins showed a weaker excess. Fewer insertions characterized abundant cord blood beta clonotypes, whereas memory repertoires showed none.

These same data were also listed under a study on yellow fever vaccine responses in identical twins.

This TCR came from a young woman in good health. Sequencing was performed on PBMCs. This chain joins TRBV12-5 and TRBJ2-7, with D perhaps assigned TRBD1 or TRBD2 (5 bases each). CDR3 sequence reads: CASGSTYWDLQYEQYF. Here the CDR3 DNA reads TGTGCTAGTGGTTCGACGTATTGGGACCTACAGTACGAGCAGTACTTC.